Shown below are 9 T cell receptor beta chains from a single sample sequenced in a study of vaccination and CD4 T cells after COVID-19 (dated by TCRdb to between 2021 and 2022). This specimen's treatment or condition label, interpreted: roughly ten-day PBMC culture with coronavirus spike peptide pools or control peptides (ViraFEST assay). The method was PCR. TCRdb lists the instrument as Illumina iSeq 100. DNA from cultured CD4+ T cells underwent TCR sequencing with the Oncomine TCR Beta short-read assay at the Johns Hopkins FTIC core. TCRdb trimmed public reads at Q25 via fastp, called clones via MiXCR and kept in-frame beta chains. Identical CDR3 protein sequences are pooled into one entry, listed with their most common genes and DNA. The sample profile shows fewer than 20,000 distinct CDR3 sequences; around half of them were found once. The leading ten clones occupy roughly 4% of the sample. No antigens are known for them.

Specimen: CD4+ T cells from blood, cultured in vitro, collected before SARS-CoV-2 vaccination. These receptors all stem from a human donor who had recovered from COVID-19.

This chain connects TRBV2 to TRBJ1-2; D remains ambiguous. The V and J ends lost 6 bases and 4 bases respectively, with 9 bases between them. Germline V gene data show CDR1 as SNHLY and CDR2 as FYNNEI. This CDR3 region has 12 residues. CDR3 sequence (DNA): TGTGCCAGCAGAGTCCAGATCTATGGCTACACCTTC. Translation gives CASRVQIYGYTF.

This rearrangement joins TRBV19 to TRBJ2-3; tentatively, D is TRBD1 (5 bases). This CDR3 has 15 amino acids. V lost 5 bases and J lost 0, with 12 bases in between. Germline CDR1 is LNHDA and CDR2 is SQIVND (reference sequence). The CDR3 loop is CASSPRQISTDTQYF. CDR3 DNA sequence: TGTGCCAGTAGTCCCCGACAGATTAGCACAGATACGCAGTATTTT.

The chain is built from TRBV5-4 and TRBJ1-1; TRBD1 matches at 7 bases. Germline CDR1 SGHNT, CDR2 YYREEE (reference sequence). This CDR3 has 14 residues. Trimming removed 3 bases from V and 8 bases from J; junction bases left unmatched: 10. The CDR3 nucleotides read TGTGCCAGCAGCTGGGAAATAGGGACAGTAGAAGCTTTCTTT. Encoded protein: CASSWEIGTVEAFF.

V usage is TRBV24-1 and J usage is TRBJ2-6, with D perhaps being TRBD1 or TRBD2 (5 bases each). This CDR3 spans 17 amino acids. Germline CDR1 is KGHDR and CDR2 is SFDVKD. V was pared by 3 bases and J by 0 bases, with 11 bases between. The CDR3 sequence is CATSDPGTFSGANVLTF. DNA of the CDR3: TGTGCCACCAGTGATCCAGGGACCTTCTCTGGGGCCAACGTCCTGACTTTC.

The rearrangement joins TRBV20-1 to TRBJ1-1, with TRBD1 as a possible D gene (6 bases). This CDR3 has 15 amino acids. Trimming removed 0 bases from V and 1 base from J, with 12 bases in between. Germline assignment: CDR1 DFQATT and CDR2 SNEGSKA (reference sequence). The CDR3 DNA reads TGCAGTGCTAGAGATCGGGCAGGGGCGAACACTGAAGCTTTCTTT. Protein: CSARDRAGANTEAFF.

The chain is built from TRBV7-2 and TRBJ2-2; D is uncertain. With 5 bases removed from V and 4 bases from J, the gap between germline ends came to 17 bases. Looked up from germline, CDR1 is SGHTA and CDR2 is FQGNSA. CDR3 length: 16 amino acids. The CDR3 protein is CASSAALPMITGELFF. The CDR3 bases are TGTGCCAGCAGCGCCGCACTGCCGATGATCACCGGGGAGCTGTTTTTT.

This clonotype is termed large (0.1 to 1%). This rearrangement joins TRBV20-1 to TRBJ2-7; D is unresolved. This CDR3 region has 17 residues. The germline V and J ends were trimmed by 0 bases and 3 bases, with 21 bases remaining between them. From germline, CDR1 is DFQATT and CDR2 SNEGSKA (reference sequence). CDR3 nucleotides: TGCAGTGCTAGAGACTACGGAGCTGACTTACTATACTACGAGCAGTACTTC. Its translation is CSARDYGADLLYYEQYF.

This clonotype was observed a handful of times. The rearrangement uses TRBV7-8 and TRBJ1-1; 7 nucleotides match TRBD1. The CDR3 contains 14 residues. Germline assignment: CDR1 SGHVS and CDR2 FQNEAQ. V was pared by 1 base and J by 7 bases, with 6 bases of the junction left unmatched. The DNA of the CDR3 is TGTGCCAGCAGCTTAGAGGGGGCACGTAATGAAGCTTTCTTT. Its protein is CASSLEGARNEAFF.

This clonotype was picked up a small number of times. This chain joins TRBV19 and TRBJ1-1, with D possibly matching TRBD1 (6 bases). This CDR3 has 16 residues. Germline V gives CDR1 LNHDA, CDR2 SQIVND (reference sequence). Trimming took off 7 bases at V and 1 base at J, with 19 bases between the two ends. The CDR3 reads CASKRGAGQRNTEAFF. The CDR3 DNA reads as TGTGCCAGTAAAAGAGGCGCTGGACAGAGGAACACTGAAGCTTTCTTT.